This TCR beta chain is drawn from a study of beta chain features in type 1 diabetes. Expressed TCRB transcripts were sequenced, since all the RNA that had been isolated was reverse transcribed. The table came from immunoSEQ multiplex PCR; TCRdb's copy has only in-frame clones and leaves some out. The data show some 410,000 clones, about 14% seen once. The germline V and J ends were trimmed by 5 bases and 6 bases, with 9 bases remaining between them. The CDR3 is made up of 11 amino acids. CDR1 and CDR2 (germline): DFQATT, SNEGSKA (reference sequence). This clone has more than one count but fewer than ten. Its antigen is unidentified. Whole-study findings and limits: VDJ junctions from type 1 diabetes patients carried fewer insertions and larger deletions.

The source material was naive CD4+ T cells from blood. This receptor was taken from a man aged 25-40 years in good health. The chain uses TRBV20-1 and TRBJ2-3; D is uncertain. This CDR3 is CSALRADTQYF. The CDR3 region has the DNA TGCAGTGCTTTACGCGCGGATACGCAGTATTTT.